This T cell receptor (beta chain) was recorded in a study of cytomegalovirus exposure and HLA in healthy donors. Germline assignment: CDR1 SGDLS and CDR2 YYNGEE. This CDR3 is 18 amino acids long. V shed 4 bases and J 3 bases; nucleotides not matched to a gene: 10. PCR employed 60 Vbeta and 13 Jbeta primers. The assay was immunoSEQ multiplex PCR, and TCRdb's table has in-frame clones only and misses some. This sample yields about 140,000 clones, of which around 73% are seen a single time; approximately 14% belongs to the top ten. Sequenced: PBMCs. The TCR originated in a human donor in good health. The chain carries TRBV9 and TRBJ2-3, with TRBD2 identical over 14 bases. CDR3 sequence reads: CASSLTSGGEFMTDTQYF. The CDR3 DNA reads TGTGCCAGCAGCTTGACTAGCGGGGGGGAATTTATGACAGATACGCAGTATTTT.